These 28 T cell receptor beta chains originate from one sample sequenced in a study of a mutant IDH1 vaccine in newly diagnosed glioma. Time point meaning: week 35, safety follow-up. Topical imiquimod accompanied each vaccine dose, which consisted of 300 ug of mutant IDH1 20-mer peptide. Which antigens these TCRs recognize remains unknown. The protocol was immunoSEQ multiplex PCR, while the TCRdb copy is restricted to in-frame clones and leaves out a portion. This sample has 43,000 or so clones, with 80% to 95% found just once. The source was PBMCs, collected from a glioma patient whose treatment included an IDH1 peptide vaccine. The source is a man between 45 and 60 years old with glioma.

J is TRBJ2-1 and V is TRBV30; D is uncertain. With 0 bases removed from V and 8 bases from J, the gap between germline ends came to 23 bases. The CDR3 runs 17 residues. CDR1 and CDR2 (germline): GTSNPN, SVGIG (reference sequence). The CDR3: CAWSVPSHRDWVDEQFF. CDR3 in DNA: TGTGCCTGGAGTGTACCCTCCCATAGGGATTGGGTCGATGAGCAGTTCTTC.

The rearrangement links TRBV7-2 to TRBJ1-5, with D tentatively TRBD1 (6 bases). The CDR3 extends over 16 amino acids. Germline V lookup: CDR1 SGHTA, CDR2 FQGNSA. V lost 5 bases and J 7 bases, leaving 21 bases between the germline ends. CDR3 DNA sequence: TGTGCCAGCAGCCCCTTTGGAAAGGGGGGGAGGCAGCCCCAGCATTTT. Encoded protein: CASSPFGKGGRQPQHF.

The genes are TRBV5-4 and TRBJ1-2, with 8 bases aligning to TRBD1. With V trimmed by 4 bases and J by 6 bases, 11 bases remained unmatched. There are 15 residues in the CDR3. Germline CDR1 SGHNT, CDR2 YYREEE (reference sequence). CDR3 bases: TGTGCCAGCAGCCGTCGGGCAGGGGGCAGGAATGGCTACACCTTC. It is translated as CASSRRAGGRNGYTF.

The chain links TRBV7-2 to TRBJ2-3; tentative D call: TRBD1 (7 bases). The CDR3 sequence is 16 residues long. The V gene lost 5 bases and the J gene lost 1 base, with 16 bases spanning the gap. CDR1 and CDR2 from the germline V gene are SGHTA and FQGNSA. CDR3 sequence reads: CASSPSGGPGTDTQYF. The CDR3 DNA reads as TGTGCCAGCAGCCCATCAGGGGGGCCGGGCACAGATACGCAGTATTTT.

V and J are TRBV11-2 and TRBJ2-7; 8 bases are a match to TRBD2. CDR3 length equals 16 residues. With 0 bases clipped from V and 0 bases from J, the junction kept 4 bases outside the gene matches. Germline V gene sequence: CDR1 SGHAT, CDR2 FQNNGV. This CDR3 is CASSLDPGGSSYEQYF. Written as DNA, the CDR3 is TGTGCCAGCAGCTTAGACCCGGGGGGGAGCTCCTACGAGCAGTACTTC. The entire variable domain, with the rest obtained from reference TRBV11-2 and TRBJ2-7, is as follows: EAGVAQSPRYKIIEKRQSVAFWCNPISGHATLYWYQQILGQGPKLLIQFQNNGVVDDSQLPKDRFSAERLKGVDSTLKIQPAKLEDSAVYLCASSLDPGGSSYEQYFGPGTRLTVT.

The V and J genes are TRBV5-1 and TRBJ2-3; tentative D call: TRBD2 (7 bases). Germline CDR1 and CDR2: SGHRS and YFSETQ. With 10 bases removed from V and 4 bases from J, the gap between germline ends came to 19 bases. The CDR3 is 14 amino acids. This chain's CDR3 is CARAGAHYPDTQYF. CDR3 in DNA: TGCGCCCGTGCGGGGGCTCATTACCCAGATACGCAGTATTTT.

J is TRBJ1-2 and V is TRBV15, with D hard to call. The CDR3 is 14 residues long. Germline CDR1 and CDR2: LNHNV and YYDKDF (reference sequence). V was pared by 0 bases and J by 4 bases, with 9 bases between. CDR3 sequence (DNA): TGTGCCACCAGCAGAGATCCGAGTATCTATGGCTACACCTTC. Residues: CATSRDPSIYGYTF.

The chain carries TRBV11-3 and TRBJ1-1, with TRBD1 matching 9 bases. The CDR3 extends over 14 amino acids. Trimming cost V 4 bases and J 5 bases; bases outside gene matches: 5. Germline V lookup: CDR1 SGHNT, CDR2 YENEEA. The CDR3 bases are TGTGCCAGCAGCTCGGGACAGGGTCGAACTGAAGCTTTCTTT. Its translation: CASSSGQGRTEAFF.

This chain uses TRBV13 with TRBJ1-2; D is unresolved. V gave up 1 base and J gave up 4 bases, with 7 bases separating them. Germline V lookup: CDR1 PRHDT, CDR2 FYEKMQ (reference sequence). The CDR3 spans 13 residues. In DNA form, the CDR3 reads TGTGCCAGCAGCTTAGAGACGGGCTATGGCTACACCTTC. Its translation: CASSLETGYGYTF.

This sequence joins TRBV25-1 and TRBJ1-1, with D possibly matching TRBD1 (5 bases). V was shortened by 3 bases and J by 1 base, with 12 bases between the two germline ends. The germline gives CDR1 MGHDK, CDR2 SYGVNS. The CDR3 spans 15 residues. CDR3 nucleotide sequence: TGTGCCAGCAGTGATCCACGTCAGGGGAACACTGAAGCTTTCTTT. Protein product: CASSDPRQGNTEAFF.

The V gene is TRBV7-2, the J gene TRBJ2-6; TRBD1 matches 8 bases. The CDR3 consists of 17 residues. The V and J ends lost 6 bases and 2 bases, in that order; junction bases with no gene match: 9. Germline V gene sequence: CDR1 SGHTA, CDR2 FQGNSA. The CDR3, as DNA: TGTGCCAGCAGTCTCGGACAGGGAGTCCCTGGGGCCAACGTCCTGACTTTC. Translated, it gives CASSLGQGVPGANVLTF.

V is TRBV4-3 and J is TRBJ1-1, with TRBD1 as a possible D gene (5 bases). V was clipped by 0 bases and J by 1 base, with 9 bases between them. Germline V CDR1 and CDR2: LGHNA, YSLEER. This CDR3 spans 15 amino acids. The CDR3 loop is CASSQDRQRNTEAFF. The CDR3 nucleotides are TGCGCCAGCAGCCAAGACCGACAGCGGAACACTGAAGCTTTCTTT.

The chain couples TRBV4-1 to TRBJ2-7, with 15 bases aligning to TRBD2. The germline gives CDR1 MGHRA, CDR2 YSYEKL. The CDR3 length is 17 residues. The J segment lost 0 bases and the V segment lost 4 bases, leaving 4 bases of the junction unmatched. The CDR3 DNA reads TGCGCCAGCAGCCTGGGACTAGCGGGGGGCACCTCCTACGAGCAGTACTTC. It translates to CASSLGLAGGTSYEQYF.

This rearrangement joins TRBV9 to TRBJ2-3; D not certain. Germline CDR1 reads SGDLS; CDR2 reads YYNGEE. This CDR3 has 13 amino acids. The V end was cut by 1 base, the J end by 6 bases, with 9 bases between. The CDR3 is CASSVQLGDTQYF. CDR3 DNA sequence: TGTGCCAGCAGCGTACAGCTGGGGGATACGCAGTATTTT.

The V and J genes are TRBV20-1 and TRBJ2-5; no reliable D call. The end of the DNA is better explained by TRBJ2-7, so the J call may be wrong. The CDR3 has 11 residues. Per the germline V gene, CDR1 is DFQATT and CDR2 is SNEGSKA (reference sequence). The CDR3 nucleotides are TGCAGTGCTCTCCAGCATTACGAGCAGTACTTC. Encoded protein: CSALQHYEQYF.

V usage is TRBV28 and J usage is TRBJ1-5; TRBD1 agrees at 8 bases. Trimming at V came to 4 bases and at J to 3 bases, leaving 5 bases not matched to a gene. The CDR3 covers 15 residues. CDR1 is MDHEN, CDR2 SYDVKM, per germline. The CDR3 reads CASSSGTGYNQPQHF. The CDR3 nucleotides read TGTGCCAGCAGTTCAGGGACAGGCTACAATCAGCCCCAGCATTTT.

This chain connects TRBV9 to TRBJ1-1; perhaps TRBD1 as D (5 bases). V was trimmed by 0 bases and J by 3 bases, leaving 9 bases between them. The CDR3 consists of 14 residues. Germline V CDR1 and CDR2: SGDLS, YYNGEE. CDR3 DNA: TGTGCCAGCAGCGTAGGGGGCTCGTACACTGAAGCTTTCTTT. Protein product: CASSVGGSYTEAFF.

The rearrangement uses TRBV7-9 and TRBJ2-1; either TRBD1 or TRBD2 may fit D (7 bases each). Germline V gene data show CDR1 as SEHNR and CDR2 as FQNEAQ (reference sequence). V was cut by 5 bases and J by 4 bases, with 18 bases left in between. This CDR3 region has 16 residues. Here the CDR3 DNA reads TGTGCCAGCAGCCAAGGGGGCGGGAGTGGGTACAATGAGCAGTTCTTC. This gives the protein CASSQGGGSGYNEQFF.

DNA of the CDR3: TGTGCCAGCACTCCAGGGGGGGGCGCCCCCTACGAGCAGTACTTC. Amino acid sequence: CASTPGGGAPYEQYF. V usage is TRBV11-1 and J usage is TRBJ2-7; D may correspond to TRBD1 or TRBD2 (7 bases each). The germline CDR1 and CDR2 sequences are SGHAT and FQDESV (reference sequence). The CDR3 has 15 residues. The ends were cut back, 7 bases at V and 2 bases at J, with 18 bases in the middle.

In nucleotides, the CDR3 is TGTGCCAGCAGCTTAGCGGAGGGCAACTCTGGAAACACCATATATTTT. Amino acid sequence: CASSLAEGNSGNTIYF. V is TRBV7-2 and J is TRBJ1-3; unclear D gene. This CDR3 is built from 16 residues. Trimming stripped 0 bases from V and 0 bases from J, with 9 bases between. Germline assignment: CDR1 SGHTA and CDR2 FQGNSA. Filled out from reference TRBV7-2 and TRBJ1-3, the complete variable domain reads GAGVSQSPSNKVTEKGKDVELRCDPISGHTALYWYRQSLGQGLEFLIYFQGNSAPDKSGLPSDRFSAERTGGSVSTLTIQRTQQEDSAVYLCASSLAEGNSGNTIYFGEGSWLTVV.

The V call is TRBV10-3, the J call TRBJ1-3; 9 bases line up with TRBD1. This CDR3 comprises 15 residues. The V gene end was trimmed by 6 bases and the J gene end by 6 bases; junction bases not matched to a gene: 9. Germline values: CDR1 ENHRY, CDR2 SYGVKD. CDR3 sequence reads: CAIRAPGQGQNTIYF. In nucleotides, the CDR3 is TGTGCCATCAGGGCACCCGGACAGGGGCAAAACACCATATATTTT.

The genes are TRBV19 and TRBJ1-2; no clear D gene. The CDR3 has 15 residues. Per the germline V gene, CDR1 is LNHDA and CDR2 is SQIVND (reference sequence). Trimming left V 3 bases short and J 5 bases short, with 16 bases between. The CDR3 sequence is CASSMDRKKLYGYTF. CDR3 in DNA: TGTGCCAGTAGTATGGATCGAAAGAAGTTATATGGCTACACCTTC. The full variable domain, completed using reference TRBV19 and TRBJ1-2, is DGGITQSPKYLFRKEGQNVTLSCEQNLNHDAMYWYRQDPGQGLRLIYYSQIVNDFQKGDIAEGYSVSREKKESFPLTVTSAQKNPTAFYLCASSMDRKKLYGYTFGSGTRLTVV.

The chain has TRBV6-5 and TRBJ2-5, with 8 positions matching TRBD1. CDR3 length: 15 residues. The trim removed 6 bases at V and 5 bases at J, leaving 11 bases unmatched. From germline, CDR1 is MNHEY and CDR2 SVGAGI. CDR3 DNA: TGTGCCAGCAGCCAAGGGACAGGCCACGGGGAGACCCAGTACTTC. Protein product: CASSQGTGHGETQYF.

The rearrangement uses TRBV19 and TRBJ1-3; D gene uncertain. The germline V and J ends were trimmed by 2 bases and 5 bases, with 13 bases remaining between them. This CDR3 contains 15 residues. Germline values: CDR1 LNHDA, CDR2 SQIVND (reference sequence). The CDR3 bases are TGTGCCAGTAGTATATCAGCGGGAATCAGAAACACCATATATTTT. This encodes CASSISAGIRNTIYF.

The chain recombines TRBV18 with TRBJ2-4; a weak D match, TRBD2 (5 bases). Germline-derived CDR1 and CDR2 are KGHSH and LQKENI. The CDR3 consists of 15 residues. The V and J ends lost 3 bases and 3 bases respectively, with 12 bases between them. CDR3 bases: TGTGCCAGCTCACCCCGGGCCGCGGGCAAAAACATTCAGTACTTC. Encoded protein: CASSPRAAGKNIQYF.

The chain couples TRBV19 to TRBJ2-1; 8 nucleotides match TRBD2. Germline V lookup: CDR1 LNHDA, CDR2 SQIVND (reference sequence). V lost 4 bases, J lost 9 bases, and 5 bases stayed unmatched. This CDR3 spans 13 amino acids. CDR3 sequence (DNA): TGTGCCAGTAGTACAGGCCTAGCGGGTGAGCAGTTCTTC. It translates to CASSTGLAGEQFF.

The chain is built from TRBV13 and TRBJ1-1; D uncertain. Deletions cut 4 bases from V and 4 bases from J, with 7 bases between. The CDR3 loop spans 12 amino acids. Germline CDR1 is PRHDT and CDR2 is FYEKMQ (reference sequence). The CDR3 DNA is TGTGCCAGCAGCTCGGGGAGCACTGAAGCTTTCTTT. The encoded protein is CASSSGSTEAFF. Looking up the rest from reference TRBV13 and TRBJ1-1 gives the full variable domain: AAGVIQSPRHLIKEKRETATLKCYPIPRHDTVYWYQQGPGQDPQFLISFYEKMQSDKGSIPDRFSAQQFSDYHSELNMSSLELGDSALYFCASSSGSTEAFFGQGTRLTVV.

This rearrangement joins TRBV29-1 to TRBJ2-1; D could derive from TRBD1 or TRBD2 (5 bases each). The CDR3 runs 13 residues. Deletions cut 4 bases from V and 10 bases from J, with 17 bases between. CDR1 is SQVTM, CDR2 ANQGSEA, per germline. The CDR3 protein is CSVGDGRLNEQFF. CDR3 in DNA: TGCAGCGTTGGGGACGGTAGGTTAAACGAGCAGTTCTTC.